This TCR beta chain was sequenced for a study of T-cell reconstitution after alpha-beta-depleted transplantation in children. Molecular barcoding with unique molecular identifiers was used for the TCRbeta library. In TCRdb, the PCR reads were re-called with MiXCR into one record per CDR3 protein. The sample records about 300,000 distinct CDR3 sequences, about 7.3% being singletons. Study findings and constraints: Surviving recipient T cells and thymic progenitors accounted for the high day-60 TCRbeta diversity observed in some patients. From newly produced T cells came most of the T-cell counts and diversity one year after transplant. Reports say that about two months after transplant, the alpha-beta T cells came out of several hundred graft clones that had expanded.

This clonotype was counted between two and nine times. Its antigen is currently unknown. Trimming took off 2 bases at V and 9 bases at J, with 17 bases between the two ends. CDR3 length equals 15 residues. Germline lookup yields CDR1 SEHNR and CDR2 FQNEAQ (reference sequence). The clonotype originates from a female patient aged 2 to 10 who had a stem cell transplant for Fanconi anemia, so the T cells may come from the graft donor. Sequencing used peripheral blood, obtained 360 days after TCRalphabeta/CD19-depleted stem cell transplant. The gene calls are TRBV7-9 and TRBJ2-1; D is possibly TRBD1 or TRBD2 (5 bases each). DNA for the CDR3: TGTGCCAGCAGCTTACATAATGGGGGTGATGCTGAGCAGTTCTTC. Its translation is CASSLHNGGDAEQFF.